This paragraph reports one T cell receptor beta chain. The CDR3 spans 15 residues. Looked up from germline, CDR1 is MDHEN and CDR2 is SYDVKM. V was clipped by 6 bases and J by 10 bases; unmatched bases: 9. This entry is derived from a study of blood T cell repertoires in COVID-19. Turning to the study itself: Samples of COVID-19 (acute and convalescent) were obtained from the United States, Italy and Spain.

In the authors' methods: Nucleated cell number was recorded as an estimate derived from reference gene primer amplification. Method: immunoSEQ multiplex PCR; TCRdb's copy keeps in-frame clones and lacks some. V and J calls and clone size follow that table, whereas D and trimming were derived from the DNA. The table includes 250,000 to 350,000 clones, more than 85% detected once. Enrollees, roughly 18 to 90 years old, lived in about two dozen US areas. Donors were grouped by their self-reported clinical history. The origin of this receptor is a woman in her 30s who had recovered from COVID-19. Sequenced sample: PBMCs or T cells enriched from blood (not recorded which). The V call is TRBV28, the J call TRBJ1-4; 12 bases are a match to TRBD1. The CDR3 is CASSRGGQGAAKLFF. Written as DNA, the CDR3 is TGTGCCAGCAGCCGAGGGGGACAGGGGGCGGCAAAACTGTTTTTT.